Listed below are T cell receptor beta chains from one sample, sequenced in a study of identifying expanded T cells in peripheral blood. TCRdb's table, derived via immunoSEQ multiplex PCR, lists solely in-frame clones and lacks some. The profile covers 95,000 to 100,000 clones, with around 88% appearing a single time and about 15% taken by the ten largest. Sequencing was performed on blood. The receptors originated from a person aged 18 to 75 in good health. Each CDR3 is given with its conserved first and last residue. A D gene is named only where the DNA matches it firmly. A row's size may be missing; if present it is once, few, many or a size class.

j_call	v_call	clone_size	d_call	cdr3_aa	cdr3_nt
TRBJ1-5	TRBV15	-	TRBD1	CATSRDPGQGHQPQHF	TGTGCCACCAGCAGAGATCCTGGACAGGGCCATCAGCCCCAGCATTTT
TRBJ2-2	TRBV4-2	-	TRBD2	CASSQDRLGGLAGNTGELFF	TGTGCCAGCAGCCAAGATCGGCTGGGTGGCTTAGCGGGGAACACCGGGGAGCTGTTTTTT
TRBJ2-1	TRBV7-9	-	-	CASSPRGTQDNEQFF	TGTGCCAGCAGCCCCCGCGGTACCCAAGACAATGAGCAGTTCTTC
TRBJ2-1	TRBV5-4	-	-	CASRTDSGNNEQFF	TGTGCCAGCAGGACCGACTCCGGGAACAATGAGCAGTTCTTC
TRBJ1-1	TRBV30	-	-	CAWSVVGPEAFF	TGTGCCTGGAGTGTAGTGGGCCCTGAAGCTTTCTTT
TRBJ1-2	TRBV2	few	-	CASSGEGLKGYTF	TGTGCCAGCAGTGGAGAAGGGCTCAAGGGCTACACCTTC
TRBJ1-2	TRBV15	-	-	CATSRDFTGSGYTF	TGTGCCACCAGCAGAGATTTTACGGGGTCGGGCTACACCTTC
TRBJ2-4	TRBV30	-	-	CAWSTGSSAKNIQYF	TGTGCCTGGAGCACAGGCTCCTCAGCCAAAAACATTCAGTACTTC
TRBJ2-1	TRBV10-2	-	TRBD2	CASSELLAGVNEQFF	TGCGCCAGCAGTGAGTTACTAGCGGGGGTCAACGAGCAGTTCTTC
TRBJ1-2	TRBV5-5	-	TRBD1	CASSLTTGRGGYTF	TGTGCCAGCAGCTTAACGACAGGGAGGGGTGGCTACACCTTC
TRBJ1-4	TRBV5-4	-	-	CASSPDLSGPEKLFF	TGTGCCAGCAGCCCGGACCTTTCTGGCCCTGAAAAACTGTTTTTT
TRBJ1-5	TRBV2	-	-	CASTPTVVGQPQHF	TGTGCCAGCACCCCGACAGTGGTGGGTCAGCCCCAGCATTTT
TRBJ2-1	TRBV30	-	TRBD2	CAWRLAGARNEQFF	TGTGCCTGGAGACTAGCGGGGGCGCGCAATGAGCAGTTCTTC
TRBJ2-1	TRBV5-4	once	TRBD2	CASTLTSDLYNEQFF	TGTGCCAGCACCCTTACTAGCGACCTCTACAATGAGCAGTTCTTC
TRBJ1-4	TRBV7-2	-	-	CASSSQYRAEEKLFF	TGTGCCAGCAGCTCCCAGTACAGGGCGGAGGAAAAACTGTTTTTT
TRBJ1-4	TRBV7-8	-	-	CASSRVRHTNEKLFF	TGTGCCAGCAGCCGGGTCCGACACACTAATGAAAAACTGTTTTTT
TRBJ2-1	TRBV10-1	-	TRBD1	CASSADRGYNEQFF	TGCGCCAGCAGTGCGGACAGGGGCTACAATGAGCAGTTCTTC
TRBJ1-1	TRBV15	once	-	CATSRVPGQKRTEAFF	TGTGCCACCAGCAGAGTCCCGGGACAAAAGCGGACTGAAGCTTTCTTT
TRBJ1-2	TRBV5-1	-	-	CASSFDRLDHGYTF	TGCGCCAGCAGCTTCGACAGGTTGGACCATGGCTACACCTTC
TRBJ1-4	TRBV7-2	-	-	CASSGTTGPPTNEKLFF	TGTGCCAGCAGCGGGACTACGGGGCCCCCAACTAATGAAAAACTGTTTTTT
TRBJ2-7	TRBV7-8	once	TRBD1	CASSLGGTGIFYEQYF	TGTGCCAGCAGCTTAGGGGGGACAGGGATCTTCTACGAGCAGTACTTC
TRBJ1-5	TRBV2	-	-	CASSDERTQHF	TGTGCCAGCAGTGATGAAAGGACCCAGCATTTT
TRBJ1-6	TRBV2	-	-	CASSSHRRGGINSPLHF	TGTGCCAGCAGTTCCCACCGGCGGGGGGGGATTAATTCACCCCTCCACTTT
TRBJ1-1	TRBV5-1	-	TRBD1	CASSYDRGQTEAFF	TGCGCCAGCAGCTATGACAGGGGGCAAACTGAAGCTTTCTTT
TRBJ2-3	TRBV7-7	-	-	CASSLYSGAGTDTQYF	TGTGCCAGCAGCTTATATTCCGGGGCCGGCACAGATACGCAGTATTTT
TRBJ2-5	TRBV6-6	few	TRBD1	CASSPTGGQETQYF	TGTGCCAGCAGTCCCACAGGGGGACAAGAGACCCAGTACTTC
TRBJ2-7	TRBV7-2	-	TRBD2	CASRGGSSYEQYF	TGTGCCAGCCGGGGAGGGAGCTCCTACGAGCAGTACTTC
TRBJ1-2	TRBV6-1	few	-	CASSERGERYTF	TGTGCCAGCAGTGAAAGAGGGGAGAGGTACACCTTC
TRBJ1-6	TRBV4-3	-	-	CASSQGGGAYNSPLHF	TGCGCCAGCAGCCAAGGCGGGGGGGCATATAATTCACCCCTCCACTTT
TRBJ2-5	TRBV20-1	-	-	CSAKRGETQYF	TGCAGTGCTAAGAGAGGGGAGACCCAGTACTTC
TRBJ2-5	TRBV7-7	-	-	CASSRDRGETQYF	TGTGCCAGCAGCCGCGACCGCGGGGAGACCCAGTACTTC
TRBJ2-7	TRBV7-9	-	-	CASSLTDYEQYF	TGTGCCAGCAGCTTGACAGACTACGAGCAGTACTTC
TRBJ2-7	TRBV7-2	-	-	CASSLTSRLSYEQYF	TGTGCCAGCAGCTTAACGTCCAGGCTATCCTACGAGCAGTACTTC
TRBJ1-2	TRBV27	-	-	CASSPGPTTFYGYTF	TGTGCCAGCAGTCCGGGACCGACCACCTTCTATGGCTACACCTTC
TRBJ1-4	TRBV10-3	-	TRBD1	CAISDSRGQREKLFF	TGTGCCATCAGTGATAGCAGGGGGCAAAGGGAAAAACTGTTTTTT
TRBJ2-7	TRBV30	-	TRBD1	CAWSVAGGDEQYF	TGTGCCTGGAGTGTGGCAGGGGGCGACGAGCAGTACTTC
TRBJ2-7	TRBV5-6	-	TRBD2	CASSLGRGIHYEQYF	TGTGCCAGCAGCTTGGGGCGGGGGATCCACTACGAGCAGTACTTC
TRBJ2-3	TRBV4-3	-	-	CASSPSGTDTQYF	TGCGCCAGCAGCCCTAGCGGCACAGATACGCAGTATTTT
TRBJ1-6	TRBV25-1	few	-	CASSGGVSSYNSPLHF	TGTGCCAGCAGTGGGGGCGTTAGCTCCTATAATTCACCCCTCCACTTT
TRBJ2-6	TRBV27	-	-	CASSFSRQGSGANVLTF	TGTGCCAGCAGTTTCTCCCGCCAGGGTTCTGGGGCCAACGTCCTGACTTTC
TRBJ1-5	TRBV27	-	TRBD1	CASSYRDRNQPQHF	TGTGCCAGCAGTTACCGGGACAGAAATCAGCCCCAGCATTTT
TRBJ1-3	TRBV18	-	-	CASSERSSGNTIYF	TGTGCCAGCTCTGAACGGTCCTCTGGAAACACCATATATTTT
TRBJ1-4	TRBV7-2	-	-	CASSLGGRYELFF	TGTGCCAGCAGCTTAGGAGGGCGGTACGAACTGTTTTTT
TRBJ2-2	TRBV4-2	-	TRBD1	CASSQRLWETGGTGELFF	TGTGCCAGCAGCCAGCGGTTGTGGGAAACAGGGGGCACCGGGGAGCTGTTTTTT